These 28 T cell receptor beta chains were sequenced from one sample in a study of neurological immune-mediated disorders. TCRdb analysed the 5' RACE reads with MiXCR anew, one entry per CDR3 protein. Of around 76,000 distinct CDR3 sequences listed, about 9.4% are singletons. Described time point: longitudinal time-point 1 (baseline). The sequencing sample was made of PBMCs. Receptor source: a man in his thirties or forties in good health.

This clonotype has a count of ten or more. The chain recombines TRBV7-9 with TRBJ1-6; tentative D call: TRBD1 (6 bases). This CDR3 has 14 residues. The germline V gene encodes CDR1 SEHNR and CDR2 FQNEAQ (reference sequence). V was shortened by 5 bases and J by 7 bases, with 12 bases between the two germline ends. The CDR3 DNA reads as TGTGCCAGCAGCCCCGACAGGTGGAATTCACCCCTCCACTTT. Amino acid sequence: CASSPDRWNSPLHF.

This clonotype was counted ten times or more. This chain connects TRBV9 to TRBJ1-2; tentatively, D is TRBD1 (6 bases). Germline V gene data show CDR1 as SGDLS and CDR2 as YYNGEE. The V and J ends lost 3 bases and 5 bases respectively, with 23 bases between them. The CDR3 extends over 17 amino acids. CDR3 residues: CASSAPPGQQNFYGYTF. The CDR3 bases are TGTGCCAGCAGCGCCCCTCCGGGACAACAAAATTTTTATGGCTACACCTTC.

Many counts were recorded for this clonotype. The chain carries TRBV28 and TRBJ2-1; 7 bases align to TRBD2. The junction had 13 bases not matched to a gene; V was cut back by 5 bases and J by 6 bases. Germline loops: CDR1 MDHEN, CDR2 SYDVKM. The CDR3 sequence is 16 residues long. The CDR3 sequence is CASSTRHGGGSNEQFF. CDR3 DNA sequence: TGTGCCAGCAGTACCCGACATGGGGGGGGGTCCAATGAGCAGTTCTTC.

In its sample, this clonotype was seen many times. The chain couples TRBV5-1 to TRBJ2-2; D uncertain. Germline CDR1 SGHRS, CDR2 YFSETQ. V dropped 0 bases and J dropped 1 base, with 7 bases sitting between them. This CDR3 comprises 15 residues. The CDR3 region is CASSLAVGNTGELFF. CDR3 in DNA: TGCGCCAGCAGCTTGGCTGTAGGGAACACCGGGGAGCTGTTTTTT.

This clonotype appeared many times. The J gene is TRBJ2-7, the V gene TRBV10-3, with a tentative D call TRBD1 (6 bases). The germline gives CDR1 ENHRY, CDR2 SYGVKD. The CDR3 covers 13 residues. Between the trimmed V and J ends, which lost 5 bases and 4 bases, there was a span of 12 bases. CDR3 in amino acids: CAISPKQGYEQYF. CDR3 coding DNA: TGTGCCATCAGTCCTAAACAGGGTTACGAGCAGTACTTC.

This clonotype showed up many times. V is TRBV6-6 and J is TRBJ1-5; the D gene is possibly TRBD1 (5 bases). The CDR3 extends over 18 amino acids. CDR1 and CDR2 (germline): MNHNY, SVGAGI (reference sequence). V was trimmed by 5 bases and J by 0 bases, leaving 20 bases between them. CDR3 amino acids: CASSAIFDGHYSNQPQHF. CDR3 bases: TGTGCCAGCAGTGCGATTTTCGACGGACACTATAGCAATCAGCCCCAGCATTTT.

This clonotype occurred many times. The chain has TRBV4-1 and TRBJ2-1; TRBD2 matches 9 bases. The CDR3 totals 13 residues. From germline, CDR1 is MGHRA and CDR2 YSYEKL. With V trimmed by 1 base and J by 9 bases, 1 base remained unmatched. The CDR3 DNA follows: TGCGCCAGCAGCCAAGTGACTAGCGGTGAGCAGTTCTTC. This codes for CASSQVTSGEQFF.

This clonotype was seen repeatedly, ten times or more. The chain employs TRBV10-3 and TRBJ2-7; D is undetermined. CDR3 size: 13 residues. With 2 bases removed from V and 1 base from J, the gap between germline ends came to 6 bases. Germline lookup yields CDR1 ENHRY and CDR2 SYGVKD. The DNA for the CDR3 is TGTGCCATCAGTGAGGTACAGTCCTACGAGCAGTACTTC. It codes for CAISEVQSYEQYF.

This clonotype was observed a handful of times. The rearrangement uses TRBV6-2 or TRBV6-3 and TRBJ1-2; no reliable D call. Germline V CDR1 and CDR2: MNHEY, SVGEGT. This CDR3 has 13 amino acids. Trimming took off 0 bases at V and 0 bases at J, with 2 bases between the two ends. The CDR3 nucleotides are TGTGCCAGCAGTTACTCCGCTAACTATGGCTACACCTTC. Its translation: CASSYSANYGYTF.

There are many counts of this clonotype. The rearrangement uses TRBV12-3 or TRBV12-4 and TRBJ2-2, with D perhaps given as TRBD1 or TRBD2 (5 bases each). Trimming left V 7 bases short and J 7 bases short, with 16 bases between. The CDR3 consists of 14 residues. CDR3 region: CASTSGPTGGELFF. The CDR3 DNA sequence: TGTGCCAGCACGTCGGGGCCGACTGGCGGGGAGCTGTTTTTT.

This clonotype was found many times. J is TRBJ2-7 and V is TRBV20-1; 12 bases align to TRBD2. Per germline, CDR1 DFQATT and CDR2 SNEGSKA (reference sequence). V was clipped by 3 bases and J by 2 bases; unmatched bases: 8. CDR3 length equals 16 residues. Here the CDR3 DNA reads TGCAGTGCTAGGGCTAGCGGGAGGGCCTTGCCCTACGAGCAGTACTTC. Its protein is CSARASGRALPYEQYF.

This clonotype was detected ten times or more. The chain recombines TRBV29-1 with TRBJ2-5; the D call may be TRBD1 or TRBD2 (5 bases each). V lost 7 bases, J lost 0 bases, and 12 bases lay in between. In germline, CDR1 is SQVTM, CDR2 ANQGSEA. This CDR3 has 13 amino acids. The CDR3 DNA follows: TGCAGCGCCACCCCGGGACACCAAGAGACCCAGTACTTC. Residues: CSATPGHQETQYF.

Notes on this clonotype: A much larger clone lies a single base off, so this may be a read error. CDR3 DNA: TGTGCCAGCTGTACCTCACAGGGCTTGGGTTTCGGCACGCAGTATTTT. As protein: CASCTSQGLGFGTQYF. The genes are TRBV27 and TRBJ2-3, with a weak D call TRBD1 (6 bases). V was cut by 8 bases and J by 9 bases, with 27 bases left in between. The germline CDR1 and CDR2 sequences are MNHEY and SMNVEV (reference sequence). This CDR3 contains 16 residues.

This clonotype has a count of ten or more. V and J are TRBV10-2 and TRBJ1-6; TRBD1 aligns across 9 bases. The CDR3 covers 16 residues. Trimming removed 7 bases from V and 10 bases from J; junction bases left unmatched: 14. From germline, CDR1 is WSHSY and CDR2 SAAADI. CDR3 region: CASTPVGTGGISPLHF. The CDR3, as DNA: TGCGCCAGCACGCCAGTCGGAACAGGGGGCATCTCACCCCTCCACTTT.

On this clonotype: A much larger clone differs from this one at a single base, so this may be a read error. The CDR3 nucleotides read TGTGGCAGCAGCTTTCGGACAGACCAAGAGACCCAGTACTTC. Encoded protein: CGSSFRTDQETQYF. The chain employs TRBV3-1 and TRBJ2-5; D is possibly TRBD1 (6 bases). CDR1 and CDR2 (germline): LGHDT, YNNKEL (reference sequence). The CDR3 extends over 14 amino acids.

This clonotype has at least ten counts. The chain uses TRBV14 and TRBJ2-1, with D hard to call. V was pared by 2 bases and J by 6 bases, with 11 bases between. The germline gives CDR1 SGHDN, CDR2 FVKESK. The CDR3 length is 14 residues. The CDR3 region is CASSQPTPLNEQFF. CDR3 nucleotides: TGTGCCAGCAGCCAACCGACTCCTCTCAATGAGCAGTTCTTC.

About this clonotype itself: This likely comes from a read error, as the CDR3 has no conserved phenylalanine or tryptophan at its end. The genes are TRBV27 and TRBJ2-7, with unresolved D. This CDR3 region has 13 residues. The ends were cut back, 5 bases at V and 6 bases at J, with 14 bases in the middle. Germline V gives CDR1 MNHEY, CDR2 SMNVEV (reference sequence). The CDR3 spells CASSPLDGREQYL. For the CDR3, the DNA is TGTGCCAGCAGTCCGCTCGATGGGCGCGAGCAGTACCTC.

This clonotype was recorded at least ten times. The chain uses TRBV20-1 and TRBJ1-1, with D possibly being TRBD1 (6 bases). The CDR3 is 15 amino acids. Trimming took off 5 bases at V and 4 bases at J, with 20 bases between the two ends. The germline CDR1 and CDR2 sequences are DFQATT and SNEGSKA (reference sequence). CDR3 amino acids: CSAPVRRDKITEAFF. DNA for the CDR3: TGCAGTGCTCCGGTTCGTCGGGACAAGATCACTGAAGCTTTCTTT.

Comment on this clonotype: Possible read error: a much larger clone is one base away. V and J are TRBV10-3 and TRBJ2-1; no definite D call. Trimming took 7 bases from V and 0 from J, leaving 1 base between them. Germline loops: CDR1 ENHRY, CDR2 SYGVKD. The CDR3 covers 11 residues. The CDR3 loop is CAITSYNEQFF. The DNA for the CDR3 is TGTGCCATCACCTCCTACAATGAGCAGTTCTTC.

This clonotype was seen a handful of times. The genes are TRBV6-4 and TRBJ2-6; D not certain. This CDR3 region has 15 residues. Germline CDR1 reads MRHNA; CDR2 reads SNTAGT. V lost 2 bases, J lost 4 bases, and 9 bases lay in between. The CDR3 DNA follows: TGTGCCAGCAGTGACGGGGAACCCGGGGCCAACGTCCTGACTTTC. Residues: CASSDGEPGANVLTF.

This clonotype was recorded at least ten times. The gene calls are TRBV6-6 and TRBJ2-3; 9 bases fit TRBD2. The CDR3 is 16 residues long. Germline CDR1 reads MNHNY; CDR2 reads SVGAGI (reference sequence). The V and J ends lost 5 bases and 6 bases, in that order; junction bases with no gene match: 12. The CDR3 sequence: CASSLGLARGGDTQYF. CDR3 DNA sequence: TGTGCCAGCAGTCTAGGACTAGCGAGGGGAGGGGATACGCAGTATTTT.

This clonotype was detected only a few times. Written as DNA, the CDR3 is TGCAGTGGAGGGGGAGGGGCCTCCTACAATGAGCAGTTCTTC. Amino acid sequence: CSGGGGASYNEQFF. The chain carries TRBV20-1 and TRBJ2-1; possible D gene TRBD2, 7 bases. Germline loops: CDR1 DFQATT, CDR2 SNEGSKA (reference sequence). The CDR3 is 14 amino acids. With 7 bases removed from V and 0 bases from J, the gap between germline ends came to 13 bases.

This clonotype has a count of ten or more. The rearrangement links TRBV5-1 to TRBJ1-2; tentatively, D is TRBD1 (5 bases). Germline loops: CDR1 SGHRS, CDR2 YFSETQ. V was trimmed by 0 bases and J by 3 bases, leaving 12 bases between them. The CDR3 contains 15 residues. The CDR3 loop is CASSLGAGNDYGYTF. The CDR3 nucleotides are TGCGCCAGCAGCTTGGGGGCAGGGAATGACTATGGCTACACCTTC.

The sample holds many counts of this clonotype. This chain joins TRBV6-6 and TRBJ1-2, with D unresolved. Trimming took 5 bases from V and 8 from J, leaving 21 bases between them. This CDR3 is 15 amino acids long. CDR1 MNHNY and CDR2 SVGAGI come from the germline V gene (reference sequence). The DNA of the CDR3 is TGTGCCAGCAGTCCCACCCCGGGCCCTACGGGCGGCTACACCTTC. Its protein is CASSPTPGPTGGYTF.

This clonotype was picked up many times. The CDR3 sequence: CASSPSLAGGPPTQYF. DNA for the CDR3: TGTGCCAGCAGCCCCTCCCTAGCGGGAGGGCCGCCTACGCAGTATTTT. This sequence joins TRBV6-6 and TRBJ2-3; 12 bases line up with TRBD2. Trimming took 6 bases from V and 8 from J; bases not matched to a gene: 12. Germline V gene data show CDR1 as MNHNY and CDR2 as SVGAGI (reference sequence). This CDR3 spans 16 amino acids.

This clonotype was observed many times. The gene calls are TRBV18 and TRBJ1-1, with 8 bases matching TRBD1. CDR3 length equals 15 residues. From germline, CDR1 is KGHSH and CDR2 LQKENI. The V gene end was trimmed by 3 bases and the J gene end by 4 bases; junction bases not matched to a gene: 7. The CDR3 DNA is TGTGCCAGCTCACCGCGGACAGGGTATAGCACTGAAGCTTTCTTT. This gives the protein CASSPRTGYSTEAFF.

This clonotype was seen more than once but under ten times. A clone one base away is much larger, so this may be a read error. The V and J genes are TRBV27 and TRBJ2-1; D remains ambiguous. Germline values: CDR1 MNHEY, CDR2 SMNVEV (reference sequence). The CDR3 covers 13 residues. CDR3 in amino acids: CVSHGSRYNEQFF. The CDR3 region has the DNA TGTGTCAGCCACGGGTCTAGATACAATGAGCAGTTCTTC.

The rearrangement links TRBV20-1 to TRBJ2-1, with TRBD2 matching over 7 bases. The trim removed 4 bases at V and 6 bases at J, leaving 9 bases unmatched. The CDR3 has 14 residues. CDR1 DFQATT and CDR2 SNEGSKA come from the germline V gene (reference sequence). CDR3: CSAIMAGAFNEQFF. CDR3 DNA: TGCAGTGCTATCATGGCGGGAGCCTTCAATGAGCAGTTCTTC.